The 23 T cell receptor beta chains below come from one sample, sequenced in a study of shared clonotypes between healthy human individuals. The assay was immunoSEQ multiplex PCR, and TCRdb's table has in-frame clones only and misses some. The table records about a million clones, 77% of them present only once. The sample taken for sequencing was memory CD4+ T cells from PBMCs. The subset was: CD45RA-negative fraction. These receptors originate from a man aged 18-30 years in good health. Some clones in this sample may be carry-over from other donors' samples.

This clone was detected once. The V and J genes are TRBV7-2 and TRBJ2-7; D unclear. Per the germline V gene, CDR1 is SGHTA and CDR2 is FQGNSA. This CDR3 region has 12 residues. Between the trimmed V and J ends, which lost 6 bases and 7 bases, there was a span of 13 bases. CDR3 amino acids: CASRPILGEQYF. In DNA form, the CDR3 reads TGTGCCAGCAGGCCCATTTTGGGGGAGCAGTACTTC.

The chain recombines TRBV7-3 with TRBJ2-5, with 8 bases lining up with TRBD1. The CDR3 has 15 amino acids. With V trimmed by 2 bases and J by 1 base, 3 bases remained unmatched. In germline, CDR1 is SGHTA, CDR2 FQGTGA. The CDR3 DNA reads TGTGCCAGCAGCTTAGCGACAGGGGTCCAAGAGACCCAGTACTTC. Translated, it gives CASSLATGVQETQYF.

The rearrangement joins TRBV2 to TRBJ2-7; TRBD1 matches 10 bases. This CDR3 is built from 15 residues. The germline gives CDR1 SNHLY, CDR2 FYNNEI. V trimming: 7 bases; J trimming: 3 bases; junction bases outside the gene matches: 9. CDR3 DNA sequence: TGTGCCAGCAATCGGGAACGGACAGGGGGCTACGAGCAGTACTTC. As protein: CASNRERTGGYEQYF.

The J gene is TRBJ1-4, the V gene TRBV10-3; D gene uncertain. The V gene's germline CDR1 is ENHRY and CDR2 SYGVKD. This CDR3 spans 15 amino acids. V lost 0 bases to trimming and J lost 8 bases, with 13 bases between them. The CDR3, as DNA: TGTGCCATCAGTGAGTCAAGGTTACGAGGGGAAAAACTGTTTTTT. It translates to CAISESRLRGEKLFF.

Comments on this clone: This specimen includes other DNA sequences encoding the same CDR3. The rearrangement joins TRBV5-4 to TRBJ1-2; D is unresolved. Germline V gives CDR1 SGHNT, CDR2 YYREEE (reference sequence). Trimming took 0 bases from V and 5 from J, leaving 5 bases between them. This CDR3 is 12 amino acids long. The CDR3 DNA reads as TGTGCCAGCAGCTTGGAAGGATATGGCTACACCTTC. This codes for CASSLEGYGYTF. The full variable domain, rest sourced from reference TRBV5-4 and TRBJ1-2, is ETGVTQSPTHLIKTRGQQVTLRCSSQSGHNTVSWYQQALGQGPQFIFQYYREEENGRGNFPPRFSGLQFPNYSSELNVNALELDDSALYLCASSLEGYGYTFGSGTRLTVV.

The V call is TRBV6-1, the J call TRBJ2-7; TRBD1 might be the D (6 bases). Germline V gene data show CDR1 as MNHNS and CDR2 as SASEGT. V dropped 2 bases and J dropped 7 bases, with 12 bases sitting between them. CDR3 length: 13 amino acids. In nucleotides, the CDR3 is TGTGCCAGCAGTGAACGACAGGTGAGGGAGCAGTACTTC. Amino acids: CASSERQVREQYF.

This chain uses TRBV28 with TRBJ2-5; D remains ambiguous. With the DNA end fitting TRBJ2-7 better, the J assignment may be wrong. Germline V CDR1 and CDR2: MDHEN, SYDVKM. This CDR3 contains 13 residues. The CDR3 nucleotides are TGTGCCAGCAGTTGGTCCAGGTTGGACGAGCAGTACTTC. Its protein is CASSWSRLDEQYF.

J is TRBJ2-1 and V is TRBV6-4; the D is unclear. V lost 4 bases to trimming and J lost 4 bases, with 11 bases between them. The CDR3 has 14 residues. Per the germline V gene, CDR1 is MRHNA and CDR2 is SNTAGT. CDR3 protein: CASSADLGYNEQFF. The CDR3, as DNA: TGTGCCAGCAGTGCGGACCTTGGGTACAATGAGCAGTTCTTC.

The J gene is TRBJ1-2, the V gene TRBV6-5; the match to TRBD1 covers 9 bases. Germline V lookup: CDR1 MNHEY, CDR2 SVGAGI. The CDR3 contains 14 residues. The junction had 8 bases not matched to a gene; V was cut back by 5 bases and J by 7 bases. The CDR3 nucleotides are TGTGCCAGCAGTGCCGGGACAGGGTACTTTGGCTACACCTTC. Translation gives CASSAGTGYFGYTF.

Here the CDR3 DNA reads TGTGCCAGTAGCCCACAGACAGGGAGCACAGATACGCAGTATTTT. It is translated as CASSPQTGSTDTQYF. V usage is TRBV19 and J usage is TRBJ2-3, with 7 bases lining up with TRBD1. The CDR3 spans 15 residues. The germline V gene encodes CDR1 LNHDA and CDR2 SQIVND (reference sequence). The V gene end was trimmed by 6 bases and the J gene end by 0 bases; junction bases not matched to a gene: 6.

The genes are TRBV6-6 and TRBJ2-7; TRBD1 aligns across 8 bases. The CDR3 contains 14 residues. Germline V gene sequence: CDR1 MNHNY, CDR2 SVGAGI (reference sequence). The V gene end was trimmed by 7 bases and the J gene end by 2 bases; junction bases not matched to a gene: 7. This CDR3 is CASKPGQVTYEQYF. As DNA, the CDR3 is TGTGCCAGCAAACCGGGACAGGTAACCTACGAGCAGTACTTC.

The table lists this clone with a few counts. The chain's CDR3 is CAWSQGQLNEKLFF. The CDR3 DNA sequence: TGTGCCTGGAGCCAGGGACAGCTTAATGAAAAACTGTTTTTT. The chain employs TRBV30 and TRBJ1-4; 7 nucleotides line up with TRBD1. The CDR3 loop spans 14 amino acids. Germline trimming cut 3 bases from V and 4 bases from J; bases unmatched to any gene: 5. Germline loops: CDR1 GTSNPN, CDR2 SVGIG (reference sequence).

The J gene is TRBJ2-1, the V gene TRBV4-1; 10 positions match TRBD1. The germline V gene encodes CDR1 MGHRA and CDR2 YSYEKL. The CDR3 length is 15 residues. Losses at the gene ends were 6 bases for V and 7 bases for J; bases not matched to a gene: 9. The CDR3 is CASRRGTGVLNEQFF. As DNA, the CDR3 is TGCGCCAGCAGACGCGGGACAGGGGTATTGAATGAGCAGTTCTTC.

The rearrangement joins TRBV27 to TRBJ2-6; D is uncertain. With 2 bases removed from V and 0 bases from J, the gap between germline ends came to 17 bases. The CDR3 contains 19 residues. Germline values: CDR1 MNHEY, CDR2 SMNVEV (reference sequence). The CDR3 reads CASSLIPPAELSGANVLTF. The DNA of the CDR3 is TGTGCCAGCAGTTTAATTCCCCCCGCAGAGCTCTCTGGGGCCAACGTCCTGACTTTC.

Only a few counts were recorded for this clone. The rearrangement uses TRBV5-1 and TRBJ2-1, with 11 nucleotides matching TRBD1. The CDR3 has 15 residues. Germline V gene data show CDR1 as SGHRS and CDR2 as YFSETQ. With 3 bases clipped from V and 8 bases from J, the junction kept 7 bases outside the gene matches. CDR3 in amino acids: CASSSYGTGGYEQFF. CDR3 bases: TGCGCCAGCAGCTCATACGGGACAGGGGGATATGAGCAGTTCTTC.

This clone was observed a single time. The chain carries TRBV9 and TRBJ2-3, with TRBD1 as a possible D gene (6 bases). Deletions cut 2 bases from V and 2 bases from J, with 15 bases between. The CDR3 has 16 amino acids. In germline, CDR1 is SGDLS, CDR2 YYNGEE. The CDR3 nucleotides are TGTGCCAGCAGCGTTTCAGGGGTAGGTGTCACAGATACGCAGTATTTT. This codes for CASSVSGVGVTDTQYF.

This clone was recorded a few times. V gene TRBV27 combines with J gene TRBJ2-5, with D perhaps matching TRBD1 (6 bases). Trimming stripped 6 bases from V and 7 bases from J, with 9 bases between. This CDR3 spans 11 amino acids. Germline V CDR1 and CDR2: MNHEY, SMNVEV (reference sequence). This CDR3 is CASSRRGTQYF. The CDR3 DNA sequence: TGTGCCAGCAGCCGCAGGGGGACCCAGTACTTC.

As to this clone: A much larger clonotype is one base distant, so this may be a read error. The J gene is TRBJ1-5, the V gene TRBV28, with no clear D. The CDR3 consists of 12 residues. V was shortened by 6 bases and J by 4 bases, with 7 bases between the two germline ends. CDR1 is MDHEN and CDR2 is SYDVKM in the germline V gene. CDR3 DNA: TGTGCCAGCAGCAAGACTAATCAGCCCCAGCATTTT. It codes for CASSKTNQPQHF.

The V call is TRBV11-3, the J call TRBJ2-5; D gene unclear. Trimming cost V 3 bases and J 2 bases, with 7 bases left between them. There are 13 residues in the CDR3. Germline V gives CDR1 SGHNT, CDR2 YENEEA. The CDR3 protein is CASSFSLQETQYF. The CDR3 nucleotides are TGTGCCAGCAGCTTTTCATTACAAGAGACCCAGTACTTC. The variable domain in full, with the rest retrieved from reference TRBV11-3 and TRBJ2-5, is EAGVVQSPRYKIIEKKQPVAFWCNPISGHNTLYWYLQNLGQGPELLIRYENEEAVDDSQLPKDRFSAERLKGVDSTLKIQPAELGDSAVYLCASSFSLQETQYFGPGTRLLVL.

The rearrangement uses TRBV5-4 and TRBJ1-2, with TRBD1 matching over 7 bases. This CDR3 has 15 residues. Germline V gene data show CDR1 as SGHNT and CDR2 as YYREEE (reference sequence). The ends lost 7 bases at V and 4 bases at J; junction bases unmatched: 13. The CDR3 sequence is CASSQDQTGVYGYTF. The CDR3 nucleotides read TGTGCCAGCTCCCAGGATCAAACAGGGGTCTATGGCTACACCTTC.

Remarks on this clone: Other nucleotide sequences in the sample specify the same CDR3. The chain joins TRBV5-1 to TRBJ2-3; D perhaps matches TRBD2 (6 bases). The CDR3 runs to 15 residues. Germline CDR1 and CDR2: SGHRS and YFSETQ. V lost 0 bases and J lost 3, with 11 bases in between. The CDR3 region has the DNA TGCGCCAGCAGCTTGGACGGGGGAGTGACAGATACGCAGTATTTT. This codes for CASSLDGGVTDTQYF.

Here the CDR3 DNA reads TGCGCCAGCAGCAGGGACTCGGTTTCCTACGAGCAGTACTTC. It codes for CASSRDSVSYEQYF. V is TRBV5-1 and J is TRBJ2-7; tentative D call: TRBD2 (6 bases). This CDR3 region has 14 residues. Deletions cut 4 bases from V and 1 base from J, with 12 bases between. Germline lookup yields CDR1 SGHRS and CDR2 YFSETQ.

V usage is TRBV7-3 and J usage is TRBJ1-5; D call uncertain. V gave up 6 bases and J gave up 3 bases, with 6 bases separating them. From germline, CDR1 is SGHTA and CDR2 FQGTGA. The CDR3 spans 12 residues. The CDR3 coding sequence is TGTGCCAGCAGAGTACCCAATCAGCCCCAGCATTTT. Translation: CASRVPNQPQHF. Full variable domain (rest looked up from reference TRBV7-3 and TRBJ1-5): GAGVSQTPSNKVTEKGKYVELRCDPISGHTALYWYRQSLGQGPEFLIYFQGTGAADDSGLPNDRFFAVRPEGSVSTLKIQRTERGDSAVYLCASRVPNQPQHFGDGTRLSIL.